This T cell receptor beta chain was documented in a study of response to subunit inactivated influenza vaccine. Study results and caveats: It was the authors' suggestion that each seasonal influenza vaccination recruits few new T cells.

V lost 6 bases to trimming and J lost 2 bases, with 11 bases between them. There are 15 residues in the CDR3. TCRdb reprocessed the RT-PCR reads via MiXCR and lists one record per CDR3 protein. This sample has over 450,000 distinct CDR3 sequences, with 13% found just once. This clonotype occurred many times. Its specificity is not known. This sequence was found in a man between 45 and 60 years old who received an inactivated influenza vaccine. The sample was PBMCs from blood, taken roughly 46 days after vaccination. The chain employs TRBV12-3 or TRBV12-4 and TRBJ1-6, with unresolved D. This CDR3 is CASRGRDTYNSPLHF. The DNA of the CDR3 is TGTGCCAGCAGGGGAAGGGATACCTATAATTCACCCCTCCACTTT.